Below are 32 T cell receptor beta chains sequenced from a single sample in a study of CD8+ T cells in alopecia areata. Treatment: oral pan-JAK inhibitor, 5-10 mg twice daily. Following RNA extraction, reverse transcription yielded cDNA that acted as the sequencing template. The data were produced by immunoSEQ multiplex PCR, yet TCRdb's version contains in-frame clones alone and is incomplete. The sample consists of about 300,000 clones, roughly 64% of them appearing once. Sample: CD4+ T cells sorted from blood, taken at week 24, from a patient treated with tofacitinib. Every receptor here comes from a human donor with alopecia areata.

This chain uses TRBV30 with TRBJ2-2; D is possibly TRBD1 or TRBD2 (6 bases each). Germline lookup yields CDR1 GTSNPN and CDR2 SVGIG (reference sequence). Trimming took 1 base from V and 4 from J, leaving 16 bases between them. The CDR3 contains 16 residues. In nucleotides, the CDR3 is TGTGCCTGGAGTGGCGTAGGGGGGTACGGCACCGGGGAGCTGTTTTTT. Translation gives CAWSGVGGYGTGELFF.

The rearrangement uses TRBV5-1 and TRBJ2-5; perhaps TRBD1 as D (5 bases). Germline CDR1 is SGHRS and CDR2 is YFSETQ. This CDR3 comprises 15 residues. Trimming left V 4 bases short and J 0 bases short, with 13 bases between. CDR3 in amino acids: CASSNPQGHQETQYF. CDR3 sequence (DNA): TGCGCCAGCAGCAACCCGCAGGGTCACCAAGAGACCCAGTACTTC.

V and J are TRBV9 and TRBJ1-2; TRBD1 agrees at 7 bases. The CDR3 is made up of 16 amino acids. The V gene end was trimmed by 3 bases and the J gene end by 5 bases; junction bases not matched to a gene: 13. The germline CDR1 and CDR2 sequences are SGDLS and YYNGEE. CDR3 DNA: TGTGCCAGCAGCGCAGACCATAGGGGGCTTGGGTATGGCTACACCTTC. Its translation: CASSADHRGLGYGYTF.

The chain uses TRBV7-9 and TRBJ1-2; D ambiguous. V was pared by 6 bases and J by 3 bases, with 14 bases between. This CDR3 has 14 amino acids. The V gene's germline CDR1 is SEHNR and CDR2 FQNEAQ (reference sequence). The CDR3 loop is CASRKSRTDYGYTF. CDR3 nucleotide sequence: TGTGCCAGCAGGAAAAGCCGGACGGACTATGGCTACACCTTC. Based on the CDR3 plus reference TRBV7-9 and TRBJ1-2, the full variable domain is DTGVSQNPRHKITKRGQNVTFRCDPISEHNRLYWYRQTLGQGPEFLTYFQNEAQLEKSRLLSDRFSAERPKGSFSTLEIQRTEQGDSAMYLCASRKSRTDYGYTFGSGTRLTVV.

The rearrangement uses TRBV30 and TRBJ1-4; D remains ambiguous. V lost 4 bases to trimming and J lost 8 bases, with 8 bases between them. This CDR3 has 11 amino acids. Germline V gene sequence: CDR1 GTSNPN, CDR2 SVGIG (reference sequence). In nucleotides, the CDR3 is TGTGCCTGGAAAGGACGGGAAAAACTGTTTTTT. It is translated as CAWKGREKLFF.

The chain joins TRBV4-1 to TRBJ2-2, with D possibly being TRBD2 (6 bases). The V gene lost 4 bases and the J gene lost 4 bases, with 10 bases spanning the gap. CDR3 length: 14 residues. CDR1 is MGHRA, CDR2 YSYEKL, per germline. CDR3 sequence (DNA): TGCGCCAGCAGCCGAGGGCGGGGCACCGGGGAGCTGTTTTTT. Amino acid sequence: CASSRGRGTGELFF.

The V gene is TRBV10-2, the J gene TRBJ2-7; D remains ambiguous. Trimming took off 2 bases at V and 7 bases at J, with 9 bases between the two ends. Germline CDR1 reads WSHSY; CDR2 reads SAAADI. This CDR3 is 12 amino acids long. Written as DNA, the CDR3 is TGCGCCAGCAGTGAGCCTGCGAGGGAGCAGTACTTC. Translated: CASSEPAREQYF.

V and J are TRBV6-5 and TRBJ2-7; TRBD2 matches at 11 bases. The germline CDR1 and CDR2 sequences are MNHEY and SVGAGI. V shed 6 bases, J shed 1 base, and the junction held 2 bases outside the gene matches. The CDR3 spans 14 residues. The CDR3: CASSRLAGSYEQYF. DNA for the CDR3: TGTGCCAGCAGCAGACTAGCGGGGTCCTACGAGCAGTACTTC.

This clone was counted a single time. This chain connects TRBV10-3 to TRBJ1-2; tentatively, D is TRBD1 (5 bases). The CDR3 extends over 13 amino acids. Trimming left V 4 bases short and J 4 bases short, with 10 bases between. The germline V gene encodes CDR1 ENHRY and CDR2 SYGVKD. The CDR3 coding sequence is TGTGCCATCAGTGGACCAGGGACCTATGGCTACACCTTC. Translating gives CAISGPGTYGYTF.

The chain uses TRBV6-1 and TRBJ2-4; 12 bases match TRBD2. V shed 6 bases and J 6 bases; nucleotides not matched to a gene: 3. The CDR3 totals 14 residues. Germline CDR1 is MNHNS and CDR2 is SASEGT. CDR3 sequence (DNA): TGTGCCAGCAGCGGGGGACTAGCGGGAAACATTCAGTACTTC. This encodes CASSGGLAGNIQYF.

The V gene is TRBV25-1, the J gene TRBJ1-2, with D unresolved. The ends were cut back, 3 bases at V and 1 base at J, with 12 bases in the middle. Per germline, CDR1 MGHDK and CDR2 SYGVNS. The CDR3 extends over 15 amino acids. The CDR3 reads CASSDTRVLNYGYTF. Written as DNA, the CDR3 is TGTGCCAGCAGTGACACCCGGGTCCTTAACTATGGCTACACCTTC.

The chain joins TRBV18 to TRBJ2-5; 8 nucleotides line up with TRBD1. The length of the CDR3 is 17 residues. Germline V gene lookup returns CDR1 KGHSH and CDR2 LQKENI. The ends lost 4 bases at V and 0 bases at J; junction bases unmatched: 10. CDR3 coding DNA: TGTGCCAGCTCACGCCACTGGGACAGGTCGTACCAAGAGACCCAGTACTTC. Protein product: CASSRHWDRSYQETQYF.

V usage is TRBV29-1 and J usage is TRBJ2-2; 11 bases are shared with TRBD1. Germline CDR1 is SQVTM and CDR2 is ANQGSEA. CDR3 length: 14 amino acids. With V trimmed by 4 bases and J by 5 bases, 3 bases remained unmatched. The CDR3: CSVGGQGDTGELFF. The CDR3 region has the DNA TGCAGCGTTGGGGGACAGGGGGATACCGGGGAGCTGTTTTTT.

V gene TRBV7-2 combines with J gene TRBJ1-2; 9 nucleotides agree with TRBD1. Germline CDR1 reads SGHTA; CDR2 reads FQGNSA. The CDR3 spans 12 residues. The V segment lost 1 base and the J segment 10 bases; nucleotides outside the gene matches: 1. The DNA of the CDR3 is TGTGCCAGCAGCTTAGACAGGGGGCACTACACCTTC. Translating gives CASSLDRGHYTF. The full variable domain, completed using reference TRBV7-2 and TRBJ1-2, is GAGVSQSPSNKVTEKGKDVELRCDPISGHTALYWYRQSLGQGLEFLIYFQGNSAPDKSGLPSDRFSAERTGGSVSTLTIQRTQQEDSAVYLCASSLDRGHYTFGSGTRLTVV.

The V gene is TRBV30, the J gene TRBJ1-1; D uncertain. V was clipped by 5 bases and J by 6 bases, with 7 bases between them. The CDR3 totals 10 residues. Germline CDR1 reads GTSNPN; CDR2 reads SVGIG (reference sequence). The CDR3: CAWERSEAFF. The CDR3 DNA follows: TGTGCCTGGGAGCGCTCTGAAGCTTTCTTT.

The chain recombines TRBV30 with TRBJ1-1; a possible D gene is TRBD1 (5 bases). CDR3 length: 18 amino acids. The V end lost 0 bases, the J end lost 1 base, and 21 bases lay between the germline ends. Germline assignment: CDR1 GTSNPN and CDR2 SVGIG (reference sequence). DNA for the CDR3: TGTGCCTGGAGTGTACTTTGGCAGGGAGAGGAGTCGAACACTGAAGCTTTCTTT. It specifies CAWSVLWQGEESNTEAFF.

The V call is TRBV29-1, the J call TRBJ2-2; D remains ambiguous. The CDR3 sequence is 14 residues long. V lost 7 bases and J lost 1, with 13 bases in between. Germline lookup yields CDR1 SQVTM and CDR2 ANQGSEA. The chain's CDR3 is CSALDPRNTGELFF. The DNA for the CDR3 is TGCAGCGCCCTGGACCCTAGGAACACCGGGGAGCTGTTTTTT.

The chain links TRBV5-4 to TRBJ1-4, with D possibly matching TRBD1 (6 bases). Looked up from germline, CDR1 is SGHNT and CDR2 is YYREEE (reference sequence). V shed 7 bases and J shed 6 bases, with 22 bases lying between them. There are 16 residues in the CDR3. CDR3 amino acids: CASAPDLGQNDEKLFF. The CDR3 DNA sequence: TGTGCCAGCGCCCCCGACCTTGGACAGAATGATGAAAAACTGTTTTTT.

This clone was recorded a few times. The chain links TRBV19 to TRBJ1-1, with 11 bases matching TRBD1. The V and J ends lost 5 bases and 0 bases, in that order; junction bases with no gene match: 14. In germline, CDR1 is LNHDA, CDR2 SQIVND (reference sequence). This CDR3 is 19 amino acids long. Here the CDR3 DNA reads TGTGCCAGTAGTCTCGGACAGGGGGCGCCGACCGCCATGAACACTGAAGCTTTCTTT. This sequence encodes CASSLGQGAPTAMNTEAFF.

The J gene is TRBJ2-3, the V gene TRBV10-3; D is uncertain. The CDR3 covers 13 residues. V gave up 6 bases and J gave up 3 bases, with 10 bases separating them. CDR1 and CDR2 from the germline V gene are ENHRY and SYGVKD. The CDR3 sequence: CAISAPSTDTQYF. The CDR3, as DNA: TGTGCCATCAGCGCTCCCTCTACAGATACGCAGTATTTT.

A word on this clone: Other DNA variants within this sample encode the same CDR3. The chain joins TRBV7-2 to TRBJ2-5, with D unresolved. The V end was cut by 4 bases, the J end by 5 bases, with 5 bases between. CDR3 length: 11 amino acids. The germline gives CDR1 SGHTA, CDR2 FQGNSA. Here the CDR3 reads CASSSRETQYF. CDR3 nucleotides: TGTGCCAGCAGCTCGCGGGAGACCCAGTACTTC.

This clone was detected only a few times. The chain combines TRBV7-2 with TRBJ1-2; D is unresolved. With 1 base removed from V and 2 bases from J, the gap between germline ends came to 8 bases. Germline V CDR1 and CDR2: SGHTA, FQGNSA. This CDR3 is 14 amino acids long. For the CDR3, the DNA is TGTGCCAGCAGCTTAGTTAGGACGAACTATGGCTACACCTTC. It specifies CASSLVRTNYGYTF.

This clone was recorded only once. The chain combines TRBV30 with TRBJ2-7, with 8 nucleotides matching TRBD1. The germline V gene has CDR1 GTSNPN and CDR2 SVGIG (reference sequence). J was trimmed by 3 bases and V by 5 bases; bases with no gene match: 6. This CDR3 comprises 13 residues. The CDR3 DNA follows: TGTGCCTGGGGGACAGGTGCTCTCTACGAGCAGTACTTC. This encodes CAWGTGALYEQYF.

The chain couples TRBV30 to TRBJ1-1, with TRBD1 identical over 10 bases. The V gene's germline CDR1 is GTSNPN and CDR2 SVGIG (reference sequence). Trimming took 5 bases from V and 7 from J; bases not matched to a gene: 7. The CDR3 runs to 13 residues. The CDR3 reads CAWGQGELGEAFF. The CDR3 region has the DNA TGTGCCTGGGGACAGGGGGAATTAGGTGAAGCTTTCTTT.

The CDR3: CASSQEGPNYGYTF. Here the CDR3 DNA reads TGCGCCAGCAGCCAAGAGGGGCCTAACTATGGCTACACCTTC. The rearrangement uses TRBV4-3 and TRBJ1-2; a possible D gene is TRBD1 (5 bases). Trimming took off 0 bases at V and 0 bases at J, with 5 bases between the two ends. This CDR3 spans 14 amino acids. CDR1 and CDR2 (germline): LGHNA, YSLEER.

This CDR3 reads CASSRQGGSSYNSPLHF. The CDR3, as DNA: TGTGCCAGCTCACGACAGGGGGGAAGCTCCTATAATTCACCCCTCCACTTT. This sequence joins TRBV18 and TRBJ1-6, with 9 bases aligning to TRBD1. With 4 bases clipped from V and 0 bases from J, the junction kept 4 bases outside the gene matches. This CDR3 spans 17 amino acids. CDR1 is KGHSH and CDR2 is LQKENI in the germline V gene.

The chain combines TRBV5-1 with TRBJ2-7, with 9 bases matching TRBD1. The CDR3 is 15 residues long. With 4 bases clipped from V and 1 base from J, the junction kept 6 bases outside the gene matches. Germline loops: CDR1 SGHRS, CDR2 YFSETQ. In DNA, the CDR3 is TGCGCCAGCAGCCGGGGGACAGGGACGTCCTACGAGCAGTACTTC. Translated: CASSRGTGTSYEQYF.

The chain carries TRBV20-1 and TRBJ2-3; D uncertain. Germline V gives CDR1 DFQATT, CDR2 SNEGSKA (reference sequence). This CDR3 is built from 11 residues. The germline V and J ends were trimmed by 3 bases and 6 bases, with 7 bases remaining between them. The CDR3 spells CSARPQDTQYF. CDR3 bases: TGCAGTGCTAGGCCCCAGGATACGCAGTATTTT.

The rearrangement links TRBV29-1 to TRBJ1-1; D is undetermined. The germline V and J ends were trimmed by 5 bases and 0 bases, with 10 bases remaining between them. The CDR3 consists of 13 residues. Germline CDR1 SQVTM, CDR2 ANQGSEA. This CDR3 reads CSVSALMNTEAFF. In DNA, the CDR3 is TGCAGCGTTAGTGCTCTAATGAACACTGAAGCTTTCTTT.

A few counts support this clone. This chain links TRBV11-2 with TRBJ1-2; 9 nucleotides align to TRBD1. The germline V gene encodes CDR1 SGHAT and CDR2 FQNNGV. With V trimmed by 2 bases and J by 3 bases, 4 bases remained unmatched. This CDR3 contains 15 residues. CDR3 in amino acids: CASSLIRTGDYGYTF. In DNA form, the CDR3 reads TGTGCCAGCAGCTTAATCCGGACAGGGGACTATGGCTACACCTTC.

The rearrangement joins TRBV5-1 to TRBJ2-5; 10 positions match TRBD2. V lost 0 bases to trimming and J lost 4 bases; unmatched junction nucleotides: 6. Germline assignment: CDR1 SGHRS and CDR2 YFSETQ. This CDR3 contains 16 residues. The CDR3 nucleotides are TGCGCCAGCAGCTTGGCCGCTAGCGGGAGTCGAGAGACCCAGTACTTC. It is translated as CASSLAASGSRETQYF.

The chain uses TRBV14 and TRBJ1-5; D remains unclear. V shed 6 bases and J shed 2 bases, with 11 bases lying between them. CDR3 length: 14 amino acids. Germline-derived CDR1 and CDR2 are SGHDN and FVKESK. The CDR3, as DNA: TGTGCCAGCAGTCCGAGCGGGGGCAATCAGCCCCAGCATTTT. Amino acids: CASSPSGGNQPQHF. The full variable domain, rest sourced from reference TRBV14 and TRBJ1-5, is EAGVTQFPSHSVIEKGQTVTLRCDPISGHDNLYWYRRVMGKEIKFLLHFVKESKQDESGMPNNRFLAERTGGTYSTLKVQPAELEDSGVYFCASSPSGGNQPQHFGDGTRLSIL.